Listed below are T cell receptor beta chains from one sample, sequenced in a study of glioma-infiltrating T cells. TCRdb called the multiplex PCR reads again in MiXCR, with one record for every CDR3 protein. The sample consists of roughly 120,000 distinct CDR3 sequences, less than 30% of them appearing once. Sample: glioma tissue, nonneoplastic brain tissue, or PBMCs (not recorded which). The source of these receptors is a human donor with low-grade glioma or glioblastoma, undergoing nonglioma brain surgery, or in good health (not recorded which). CDR3s include the opening cysteine and the closing phenylalanine or tryptophan. D genes are given only for firm matches. The size field is filled for only some rows; it gives once, few, many or a size class.

J	D	V	size	CDR3	DNA
TRBJ1-1	NA	TRBV28	NA	CASSYGQNSEAFF	TGTGCCAGCAGCTACGGACAAAACTCTGAAGCTTTCTTT
TRBJ2-1	NA	TRBV6-1	many	CATLGRSVRGNEQFF	TGTGCCACTTTGGGCCGCTCAGTTAGGGGCAATGAGCAGTTCTTC
TRBJ2-5	NA	TRBV10-1	few	CASSGASEETQYF	TGCGCCAGCAGCGGGGCGTCCGAAGAGACCCAGTACTTC
TRBJ1-2	NA	TRBV2	NA	CASTEKEGSHNYGYTF	TGTGCCAGCACCGAAAAGGAAGGGTCCCATAACTATGGCTACACCTTC
TRBJ2-7	NA	TRBV6-2/TRBV6-3	many	CASSYPTGSSSYEQYF	TGTGCCAGCAGTTACCCCACAGGGTCGAGCTCCTACGAGCAGTACTTC
TRBJ2-5	TRBD2	TRBV7-6	NA	CAGISGLAGEETQYF	TGTGCCGGCATCTCTGGACTGGCGGGAGAAGAGACCCAGTACTTC
TRBJ2-3	TRBD2	TRBV7-3	few	CASSLNTLAGGVTDTQYF	TGTGCCAGCAGCTTAAACACCCTAGCGGGAGGGGTAACAGATACGCAGTATTTT
TRBJ1-1	NA	TRBV30	many	CAWSVGHPNTEAFF	TGTGCCTGGAGTGTAGGCCATCCGAACACTGAAGCTTTCTTT
TRBJ2-1	NA	TRBV3-1	NA	CASSPLGNVQFF	TGTGCCAGCAGCCCCCTGGGGAATGTGCAGTTCTTC
TRBJ1-1	NA	TRBV7-9	many	CASSLAAIPAFF	TGTGCCAGCAGCTTGGCGGCCATACCAGCTTTCTTT
TRBJ1-5	NA	TRBV10-3	many	CAISDGVGQPQHF	TGTGCCATCAGTGATGGAGTGGGTCAGCCCCAGCATTTT
TRBJ2-5	TRBD2	TRBV15	many	CATSRVPSGRAGETQYF	TGTGCCACCAGCAGAGTCCCAAGCGGGAGGGCCGGGGAGACCCAGTACTTC
TRBJ2-2	NA	TRBV5-6	few	CASSQAGRNANTGELFF	TGTGCCAGCAGCCAAGCAGGGCGGAACGCGAACACCGGGGAGCTGTTTTTT
TRBJ2-7	TRBD1	TRBV10-3	many	CATSGTGEREQYF	TGTGCCACCTCCGGGACAGGGGAAAGGGAGCAGTACTTC
TRBJ1-1	NA	TRBV29-1	NA	CSVAHRSEAFF	TGCAGCGTTGCCCACAGGTCGGAAGCTTTCTTT
TRBJ2-1	TRBD2	TRBV7-3	many	CASSPSGRGNNEQFF	TGTGCCAGCAGCCCTAGCGGGAGGGGAAACAATGAGCAGTTCTTC
TRBJ1-1	NA	TRBV9	NA	CASSTTLQNTEAFF	TGTGCCAGCAGCACAACCTTACAAAACACTGAAGCTTTCTTT
TRBJ2-7	TRBD1	TRBV29-1	many	CSAGQGTPYEQYF	TGCAGCGCAGGACAGGGGACACCCTACGAGCAGTACTTC
TRBJ1-1	NA	TRBV5-1	many	CASSLEGPIGMNTEAFF	TGCGCCAGCAGCTTGGAGGGACCCATCGGCATGAACACTGAAGCTTTCTTT
TRBJ1-5	TRBD1	TRBV7-2	many	CASSPQGKGQPQHF	TGTGCCAGCAGCCCACAGGGGAAGGGTCAGCCCCAGCATTTT
TRBJ2-2	TRBD1	TRBV20-1	many	CSATRDRAVSGELFF	TGCAGTGCCACTCGGGACAGGGCCGTTTCCGGGGAGCTGTTTTTT
TRBJ2-5	TRBD2	TRBV29-1	NA	CSVLGLAKETQYF	TGCAGCGTTCTTGGACTAGCGAAAGAGACCCAGTACTTC
TRBJ1-2	TRBD1	TRBV19	many	CASSIQAGGRYGYTF	TGTGCCAGTAGTATCCAGGCAGGGGGCCGGTATGGCTACACCTTC
TRBJ2-3	NA	TRBV29-1	many	CSVEGSQGSADTQYF	TGCAGCGTTGAAGGGTCGCAGGGGTCAGCAGATACGCAGTATTTT
TRBJ2-7	NA	TRBV28	NA	CASSVPGYEQYF	TGTGCCAGCAGTGTCCCGGGGTACGAGCAGTACTTC
TRBJ1-6	NA	TRBV6-1	many	CASSLLGEDSPLHF	TGTGCCAGCAGTCTTCTAGGGGAGGATTCACCCCTCCACTTT
TRBJ2-7	NA	TRBV28	many	CASSLPAEWRHEQYF	TGTGCCAGCAGTTTACCTGCGGAGTGGCGTCACGAGCAGTACTTC
TRBJ1-5	NA	TRBV27	NA	CARSLFGELGSNQPQHF	TGTGCCAGGAGTTTATTCGGGGAGCTGGGGAGCAATCAGCCCCAGCATTTT
TRBJ2-1	NA	TRBV19	many	CASTGWRGETYNEQFF	TGTGCCAGTACAGGGTGGCGGGGCGAAACCTACAATGAGCAGTTCTTC
TRBJ1-2	NA	TRBV20-1	many	CSARQGSPYYGYTF	TGCAGTGCTAGACAGGGTTCCCCCTACTATGGCTACACCTTC
TRBJ2-1	TRBD2	TRBV5-4	many	CASSLGGGGSYNEQFF	TGTGCCAGCAGCTTGGGGGGGGGAGGTTCCTACAATGAGCAGTTCTTC
TRBJ2-2	NA	TRBV7-3	many	CASSPEETGELFF	TGTGCCAGCAGCCCAGAGGAGACCGGGGAGCTGTTTTTT
TRBJ2-1	NA	TRBV7-2	many	CASSSQKFEQFF	TGTGCCAGCAGCTCACAAAAGTTTGAGCAGTTCTTC
TRBJ2-5	TRBD1	TRBV24-1	many	CATSDRTGVETQYF	TGTGCCACCAGTGATCGGACAGGGGTGGAGACCCAGTACTTC
TRBJ2-7	NA	TRBV20-1	many	CSARDSLGSSYEQYF	TGCAGTGCTAGAGACAGTCTGGGGAGCTCCTACGAGCAGTACTTC
TRBJ1-1	TRBD1	TRBV6-2/TRBV6-3	many	CASSYSLDRGKAFF	TGTGCCAGCAGTTACTCTTTAGACAGGGGCAAGGCTTTCTTT
TRBJ2-7	NA	TRBV12-3/TRBV12-4	NA	CASAETYEQYF	TGTGCCAGCGCCGAAACCTACGAGCAGTACTTC
TRBJ2-7	NA	TRBV20-1	NA	CSAEEGLHEQYF	TGCAGTGCTGAAGAGGGCCTCCACGAGCAGTACTTC
TRBJ2-3	NA	TRBV4-3	many	CASSRTSTFADTQYF	TGCGCCAGCAGCCGAACTTCGACTTTTGCAGATACGCAGTATTTT
TRBJ2-3	NA	TRBV27	NA	CASNQGKGEYF	TGTGCCAGCAACCAGGGGAAGGGAGAGTATTTT
TRBJ1-6	NA	TRBV5-4	NA	CASNKGLTRDNSPLHF	TGTGCCAGCAACAAGGGCCTGACACGAGACAATTCACCCCTCCACTTT
TRBJ2-7	NA	TRBV5-1	many	CASSLGQIYEQYF	TGCGCCAGCAGCTTAGGACAGATCTACGAGCAGTACTTC
TRBJ1-5	NA	TRBV9	NA	CASSAGQGGVIDQPQHF	TGTGCCAGCAGCGCTGGTCAAGGCGGTGTGATCGATCAGCCCCAGCATTTT
TRBJ2-2	NA	TRBV12-3/TRBV12-4	NA	CASARMSTGELFF	TGTGCCAGCGCACGAATGAGCACCGGGGAGCTGTTTTTT
TRBJ1-1	NA	TRBV6-2/TRBV6-3	many	CASSYGRNPAEAFF	TGTGCCAGCAGTTACGGACGAAATCCAGCTGAAGCTTTCTTT